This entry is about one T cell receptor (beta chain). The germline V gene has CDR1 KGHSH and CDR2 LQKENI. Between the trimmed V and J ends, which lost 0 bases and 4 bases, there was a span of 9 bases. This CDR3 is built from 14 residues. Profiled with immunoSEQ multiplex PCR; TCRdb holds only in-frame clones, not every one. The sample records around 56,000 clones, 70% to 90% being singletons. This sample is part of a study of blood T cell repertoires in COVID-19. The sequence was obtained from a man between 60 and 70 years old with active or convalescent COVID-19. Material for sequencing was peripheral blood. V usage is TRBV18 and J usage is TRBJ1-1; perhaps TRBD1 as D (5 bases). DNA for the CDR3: TGTGCCAGCTCACCACCCGGACATATCACTGAAGCTTTCTTT. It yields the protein CASSPPGHITEAFF.